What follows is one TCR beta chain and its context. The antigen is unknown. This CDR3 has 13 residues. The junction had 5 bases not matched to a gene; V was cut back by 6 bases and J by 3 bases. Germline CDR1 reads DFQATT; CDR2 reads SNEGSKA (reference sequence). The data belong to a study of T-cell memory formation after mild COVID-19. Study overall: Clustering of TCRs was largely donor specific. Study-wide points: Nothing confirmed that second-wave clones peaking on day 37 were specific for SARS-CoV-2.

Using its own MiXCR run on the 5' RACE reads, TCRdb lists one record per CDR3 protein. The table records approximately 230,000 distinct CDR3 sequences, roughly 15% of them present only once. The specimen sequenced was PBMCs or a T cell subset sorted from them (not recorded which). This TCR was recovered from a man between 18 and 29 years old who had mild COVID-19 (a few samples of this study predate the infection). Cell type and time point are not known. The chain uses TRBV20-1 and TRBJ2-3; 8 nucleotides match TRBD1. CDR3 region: CSARTGLTDTQYF. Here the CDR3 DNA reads TGCAGTGCGCGGACAGGGCTGACAGATACGCAGTATTTT.